The 14 T cell receptor beta chains below were found in one sample sequenced in a study of identical twins. TCRdb used MiXCR to reprocess the 5' RACE reads, holding one entry per CDR3 protein. The table lists 400,000 to 500,000 distinct CDR3 sequences, 18% of them singletons. Sequencing was done on a sample of naive T cells sorted from blood. These receptors were obtained from a man aged 45 to 65 in good health.

The chain is built from TRBV27 and TRBJ2-1; possible D gene TRBD1, 6 bases. The CDR3 extends over 13 amino acids. Trimming left V 7 bases short and J 7 bases short, with 14 bases between. The germline V gene has CDR1 MNHEY and CDR2 SMNVEV (reference sequence). The CDR3 DNA reads TGTGCCAGCACTGCGCAGGGGTATAATGAGCAGTTCTTC. The encoded protein is CASTAQGYNEQFF.

This clonotype was recorded a few times. The V gene is TRBV20-1, the J gene TRBJ2-1; a weak D match, TRBD1 (7 bases). Germline V gene data show CDR1 as DFQATT and CDR2 as SNEGSKA (reference sequence). V lost 8 bases to trimming and J lost 1 base, with 21 bases between them. The CDR3 spans 16 residues. This CDR3 is CSLRRGQLRSYNEQFF. In DNA form, the CDR3 reads TGCAGTCTTAGGAGGGGGCAGTTGCGGTCCTACAATGAGCAGTTCTTC.

The chain employs TRBV7-2 and TRBJ1-6; 8 nucleotides agree with TRBD1. The germline V gene has CDR1 SGHTA and CDR2 FQGNSA. The V segment lost 5 bases and the J segment 9 bases; nucleotides outside the gene matches: 6. The CDR3 runs 14 residues. This CDR3 is CASSPRTGPSPLHF. The CDR3 coding sequence is TGTGCCAGCAGCCCAAGGACAGGGCCTTCACCCCTCCACTTT.

The chain combines TRBV20-1 with TRBJ2-3; D gene uncertain. Deletions cut 5 bases from V and 6 bases from J, with 12 bases between. CDR1 and CDR2 from the germline V gene are DFQATT and SNEGSKA (reference sequence). The CDR3 runs 12 residues. The DNA for the CDR3 is TGCAGTGCTCCCGGGCCTGGCGATACGCAGTATTTT. Protein: CSAPGPGDTQYF.

A few counts support this clonotype. The chain recombines TRBV4-1 with TRBJ2-1; TRBD2 agrees at 12 bases. This CDR3 spans 15 amino acids. Losses at the gene ends were 3 bases for V and 7 bases for J; bases not matched to a gene: 4. Per the germline V gene, CDR1 is MGHRA and CDR2 is YSYEKL. The CDR3 coding sequence is TGCGCCAGCAGCCAGCCGGGACTAGCGGGTAATGAGCAGTTCTTC. Protein: CASSQPGLAGNEQFF.

This clonotype was counted many times. The chain is built from TRBV4-1 and TRBJ1-1; TRBD1 matches at 7 bases. V lost 1 base and J lost 7; bases outside the gene matches: 6. Per germline, CDR1 MGHRA and CDR2 YSYEKL. This CDR3 comprises 14 residues. CDR3 nucleotide sequence: TGCGCCAGCAGCCAAGTCCGGGACAGAAGTGAAGCTTTCTTT. It codes for CASSQVRDRSEAFF.

This clonotype has at least ten counts. The chain carries TRBV20-1 and TRBJ2-5; D call uncertain. This CDR3 is 12 amino acids long. Germline lookup yields CDR1 DFQATT and CDR2 SNEGSKA (reference sequence). V dropped 3 bases and J dropped 2 bases, with 7 bases sitting between them. The CDR3 loop is CSASDIQETQYF. The CDR3 coding sequence is TGCAGTGCTAGTGATATACAAGAGACCCAGTACTTC.

This clonotype was recorded at least ten times. J is TRBJ1-5 and V is TRBV4-3; TRBD1 matches at 7 bases. V lost 0 bases and J lost 7; bases outside the gene matches: 9. Germline CDR1 reads LGHNA; CDR2 reads YSLEER. The CDR3 totals 16 residues. The DNA for the CDR3 is TGCGCCAGCAGCCAAGATTTTCAGGGAGGGGGCCAGCCCCAGCATTTT. Encoded protein: CASSQDFQGGGQPQHF.

The chain uses TRBV7-9 and TRBJ2-1; 12 nucleotides agree with TRBD2. Germline lookup yields CDR1 SEHNR and CDR2 FQNEAQ (reference sequence). The CDR3 is made up of 15 amino acids. V lost 10 bases, J lost 10 bases, and 14 bases stayed unmatched. Written as DNA, the CDR3 is TGTGCCACAGCCGACCAGACTAGCGGGAGAAGGGAGCAGTTCTTC. It is translated as CATADQTSGRREQFF. Full variable domain (rest looked up from reference TRBV7-9 and TRBJ2-1): DTGVSQNPRHKITKRGQNVTFRCDPISEHNRLYWYRQTLGQGPEFLTYFQNEAQLEKSRLLSDRFSAERPKGSFSTLEIQRTEQGDSAMYLCATADQTSGRREQFFGPGTRLTVL.

This sequence joins TRBV20-1 and TRBJ2-6; D is perhaps TRBD2 (6 bases). Germline CDR1 and CDR2: DFQATT and SNEGSKA (reference sequence). The length of the CDR3 is 16 residues. Deletions cut 3 bases from V and 4 bases from J, with 16 bases between. As DNA, the CDR3 is TGCAGTGCTAGTACATTTGCGGGGTCCGGGGCCAACGTCCTGACTTTC. It is translated as CSASTFAGSGANVLTF.

The chain links TRBV18 to TRBJ1-6; D is uncertain. V lost 2 bases and J 8 bases, leaving 7 bases between the germline ends. Germline assignment: CDR1 KGHSH and CDR2 LQKENI. The CDR3 consists of 13 residues. The DNA of the CDR3 is TGTGCCAGCTCACCAGGGGTGGATTCACCCCTCCACTTT. It encodes CASSPGVDSPLHF.

This clonotype was seen many times. This chain joins TRBV29-1 and TRBJ2-1, with D perhaps matching TRBD2 (5 bases). Per the germline V gene, CDR1 is SQVTM and CDR2 is ANQGSEA. The CDR3 extends over 13 amino acids. Between the trimmed V and J ends, which lost 3 bases and 3 bases, there was a span of 9 bases. In DNA, the CDR3 is TGCAGCGTTGACGGGAATATCTACAATGAGCAGTTCTTC. It translates to CSVDGNIYNEQFF.

The rearrangement joins TRBV28 to TRBJ2-7, with D possibly matching TRBD1 (6 bases). The CDR3 runs to 14 residues. Trimming removed 7 bases at V and 4 bases at J, with 17 bases between. Germline CDR1 is MDHEN and CDR2 is SYDVKM. CDR3 DNA: TGTGCCAGCACGATCCACAGGGAATTGTACGAGCAGTACTTC. It yields the protein CASTIHRELYEQYF.

Worth noting for this clonotype: Just one base apart from a much larger clone, this may be a read error. CDR3 sequence (DNA): TGTGCCAGCAGTCCGGGGGTAACTTACACTAAAGCTTTCTTT. Encoded protein: CASSPGVTYTKAFF. The V and J genes are TRBV4-2 and TRBJ1-1; tentative D call: TRBD1 (5 bases). The CDR3 runs to 14 residues. CDR1 and CDR2 (germline): LGHNA, YNFKEQ.